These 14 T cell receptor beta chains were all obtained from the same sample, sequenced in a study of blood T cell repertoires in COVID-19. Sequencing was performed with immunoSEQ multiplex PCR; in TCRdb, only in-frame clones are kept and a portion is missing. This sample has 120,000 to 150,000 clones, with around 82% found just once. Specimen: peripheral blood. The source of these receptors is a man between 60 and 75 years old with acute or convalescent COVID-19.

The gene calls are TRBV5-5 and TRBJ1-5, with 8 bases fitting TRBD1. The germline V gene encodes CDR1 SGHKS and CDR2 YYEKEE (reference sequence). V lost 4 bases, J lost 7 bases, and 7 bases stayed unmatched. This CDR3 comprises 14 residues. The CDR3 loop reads CASSLGQGQQPQHF. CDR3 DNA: TGTGCCAGCAGCCTCGGACAGGGACAACAGCCCCAGCATTTT.

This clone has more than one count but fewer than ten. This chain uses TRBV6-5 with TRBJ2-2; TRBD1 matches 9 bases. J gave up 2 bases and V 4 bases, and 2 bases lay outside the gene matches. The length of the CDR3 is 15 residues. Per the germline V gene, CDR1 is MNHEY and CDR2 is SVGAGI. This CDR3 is CASSWTGVNTGELFF. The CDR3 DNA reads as TGTGCCAGCAGTTGGACAGGGGTCAACACCGGGGAGCTGTTTTTT.

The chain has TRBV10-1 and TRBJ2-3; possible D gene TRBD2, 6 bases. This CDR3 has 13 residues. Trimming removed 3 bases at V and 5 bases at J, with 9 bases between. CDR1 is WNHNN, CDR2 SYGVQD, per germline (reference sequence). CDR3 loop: CASSEPAGDTQYF. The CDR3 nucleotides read TGCGCCAGCAGTGAACCAGCGGGAGATACGCAGTATTTT.

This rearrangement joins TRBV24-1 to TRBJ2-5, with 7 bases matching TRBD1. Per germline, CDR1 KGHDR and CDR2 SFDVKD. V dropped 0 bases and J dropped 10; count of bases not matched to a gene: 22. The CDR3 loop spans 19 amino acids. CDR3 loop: CATSDLNTPPDRRWGGQYF. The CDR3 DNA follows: TGTGCCACCAGTGATTTGAATACCCCCCCGGACAGGCGATGGGGTGGCCAGTACTTC.

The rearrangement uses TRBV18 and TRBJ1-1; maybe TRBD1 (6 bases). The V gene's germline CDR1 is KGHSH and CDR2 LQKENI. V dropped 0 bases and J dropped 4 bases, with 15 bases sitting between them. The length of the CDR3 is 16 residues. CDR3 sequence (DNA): TGTGCCAGCTCACCACCGGCGAGGGGGGGTGCCACTGAAGCTTTCTTT. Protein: CASSPPARGGATEAFF.

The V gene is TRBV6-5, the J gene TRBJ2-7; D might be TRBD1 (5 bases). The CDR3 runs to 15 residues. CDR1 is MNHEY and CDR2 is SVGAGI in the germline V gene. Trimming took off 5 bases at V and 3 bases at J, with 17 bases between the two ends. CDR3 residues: CASSPHREGVYEQYF. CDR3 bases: TGTGCCAGCAGTCCCCATAGGGAAGGGGTCTACGAGCAGTACTTC.

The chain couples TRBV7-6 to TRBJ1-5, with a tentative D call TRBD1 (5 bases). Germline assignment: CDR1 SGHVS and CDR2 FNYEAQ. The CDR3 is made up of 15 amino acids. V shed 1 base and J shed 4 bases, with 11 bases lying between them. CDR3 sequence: CASSLEGVSNQPQHF. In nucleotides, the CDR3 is TGTGCCAGCAGCTTAGAAGGGGTTTCGAATCAGCCCCAGCATTTT.

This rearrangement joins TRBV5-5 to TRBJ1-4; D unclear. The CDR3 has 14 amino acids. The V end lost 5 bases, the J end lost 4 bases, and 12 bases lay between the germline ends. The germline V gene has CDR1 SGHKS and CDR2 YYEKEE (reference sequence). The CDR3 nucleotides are TGTGCCAGCAGTTCCACGACTGTTAATGAAAAACTGTTTTTT. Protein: CASSSTTVNEKLFF.

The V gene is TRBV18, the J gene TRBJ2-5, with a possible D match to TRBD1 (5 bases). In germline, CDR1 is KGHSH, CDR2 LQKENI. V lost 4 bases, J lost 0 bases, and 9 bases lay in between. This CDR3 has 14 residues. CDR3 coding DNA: TGTGCCAGCTCACTTGCGACAGACCAAGAGACCCAGTACTTC. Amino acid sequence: CASSLATDQETQYF. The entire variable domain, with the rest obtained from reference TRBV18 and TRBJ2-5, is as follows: NAGVMQNPRHLVRRRGQEARLRCSPMKGHSHVYWYRQLPEEGLKFMVYLQKENIIDESGMPKERFSAEFPKEGPSILRIQQVVRGDSAAYFCASSLATDQETQYFGPGTRLLVL.

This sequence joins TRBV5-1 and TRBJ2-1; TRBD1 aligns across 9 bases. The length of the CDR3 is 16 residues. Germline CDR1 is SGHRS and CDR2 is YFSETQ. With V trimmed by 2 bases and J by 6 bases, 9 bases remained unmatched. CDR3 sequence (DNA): TGCGCCAGCAGCTTCAGTACAGGGGGCAGCGGCAATGAGCAGTTCTTC. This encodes CASSFSTGGSGNEQFF.

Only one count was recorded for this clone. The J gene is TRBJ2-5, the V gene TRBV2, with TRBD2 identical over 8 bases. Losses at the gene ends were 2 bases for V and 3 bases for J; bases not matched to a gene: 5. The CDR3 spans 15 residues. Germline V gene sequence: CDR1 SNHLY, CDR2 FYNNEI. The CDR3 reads CASSEWGTRKETQYF. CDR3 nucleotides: TGTGCCAGCAGTGAATGGGGGACTAGGAAAGAGACCCAGTACTTC.

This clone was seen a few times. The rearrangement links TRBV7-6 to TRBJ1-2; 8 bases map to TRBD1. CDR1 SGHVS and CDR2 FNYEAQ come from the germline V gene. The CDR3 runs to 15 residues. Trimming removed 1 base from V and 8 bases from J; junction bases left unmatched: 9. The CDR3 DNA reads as TGTGCCAGCAGCTTAGAGACAGGGGTTAAGGAGGGCTACACCTTC. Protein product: CASSLETGVKEGYTF.

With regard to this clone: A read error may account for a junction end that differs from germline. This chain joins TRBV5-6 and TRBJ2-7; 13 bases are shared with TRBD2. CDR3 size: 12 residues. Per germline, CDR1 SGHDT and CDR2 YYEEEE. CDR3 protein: CASSLTSGRVSF. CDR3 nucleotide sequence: TGTGCCAGCAGCTTGACTAGCGGGAGGGTTAGTTTC.

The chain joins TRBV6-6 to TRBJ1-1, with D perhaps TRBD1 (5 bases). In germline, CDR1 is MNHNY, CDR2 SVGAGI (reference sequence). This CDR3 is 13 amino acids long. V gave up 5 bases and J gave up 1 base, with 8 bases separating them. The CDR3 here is CASSTTGNTEAFF. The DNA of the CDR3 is TGTGCCAGCAGTACCACAGGGAACACTGAAGCTTTCTTT.